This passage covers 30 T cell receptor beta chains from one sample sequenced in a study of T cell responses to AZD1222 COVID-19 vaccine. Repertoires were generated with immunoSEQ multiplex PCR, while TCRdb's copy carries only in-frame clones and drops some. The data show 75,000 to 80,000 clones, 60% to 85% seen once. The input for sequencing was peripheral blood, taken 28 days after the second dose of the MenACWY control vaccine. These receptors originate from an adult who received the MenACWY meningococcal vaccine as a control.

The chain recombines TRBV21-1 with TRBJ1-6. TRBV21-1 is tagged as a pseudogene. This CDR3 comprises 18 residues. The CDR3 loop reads CASSKARESRPYNSPLHF. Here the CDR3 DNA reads TGTGCCAGCAGCAAAGCTAGGGAAAGTAGGCCCTATAATTCACCCCTCCACTTT.

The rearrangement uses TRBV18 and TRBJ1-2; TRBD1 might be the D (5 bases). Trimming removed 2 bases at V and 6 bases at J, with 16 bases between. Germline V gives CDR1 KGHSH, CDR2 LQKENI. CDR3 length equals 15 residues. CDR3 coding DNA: TGTGCCAGCTCACCAAGGAGGTCGGGGCTGGATGGCTACACCTTC. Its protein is CASSPRRSGLDGYTF.

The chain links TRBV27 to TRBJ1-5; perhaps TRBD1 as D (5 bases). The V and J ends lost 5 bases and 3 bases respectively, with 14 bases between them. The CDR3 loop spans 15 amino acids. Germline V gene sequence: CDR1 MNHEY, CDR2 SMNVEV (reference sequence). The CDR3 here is CASSASREDNQPQHF. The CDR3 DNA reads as TGTGCCAGCAGTGCGAGCAGGGAGGACAATCAGCCCCAGCATTTT.

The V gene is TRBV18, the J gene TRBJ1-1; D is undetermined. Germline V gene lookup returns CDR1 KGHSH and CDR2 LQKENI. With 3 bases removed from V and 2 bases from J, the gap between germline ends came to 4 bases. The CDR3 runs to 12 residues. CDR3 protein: CASSPENTEAFF. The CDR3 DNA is TGTGCCAGCTCACCGGAAAACACTGAAGCTTTCTTT.

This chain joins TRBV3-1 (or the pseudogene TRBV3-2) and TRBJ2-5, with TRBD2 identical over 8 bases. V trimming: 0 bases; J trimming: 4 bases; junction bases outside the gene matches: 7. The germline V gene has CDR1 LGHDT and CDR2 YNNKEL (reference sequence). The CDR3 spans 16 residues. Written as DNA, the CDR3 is TGTGCCAGCAGCCAAGATCAGCGCGGGGGGCTAGAGACCCAGTACTTC. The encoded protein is CASSQDQRGGLETQYF.

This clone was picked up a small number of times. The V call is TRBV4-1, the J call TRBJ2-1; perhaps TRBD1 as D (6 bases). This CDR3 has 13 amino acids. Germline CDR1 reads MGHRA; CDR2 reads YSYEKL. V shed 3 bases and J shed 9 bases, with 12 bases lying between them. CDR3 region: CASSQMLGGEQFF. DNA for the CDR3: TGCGCCAGCAGCCAGATGCTAGGGGGTGAGCAGTTCTTC.

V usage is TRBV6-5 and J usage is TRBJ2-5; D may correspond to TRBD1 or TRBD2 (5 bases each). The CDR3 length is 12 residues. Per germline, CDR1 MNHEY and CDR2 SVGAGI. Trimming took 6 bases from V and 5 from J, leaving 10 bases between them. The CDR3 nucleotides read TGTGCCAGCAGCCCAGGGAGCGAGACCCAGTACTTC. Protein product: CASSPGSETQYF.

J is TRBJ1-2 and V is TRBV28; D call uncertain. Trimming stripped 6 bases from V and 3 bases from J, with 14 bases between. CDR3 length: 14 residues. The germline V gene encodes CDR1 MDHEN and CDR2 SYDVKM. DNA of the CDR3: TGTGCCAGCAGCCAAGCCCTTGGGGACTATGGCTACACCTTC. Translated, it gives CASSQALGDYGYTF.

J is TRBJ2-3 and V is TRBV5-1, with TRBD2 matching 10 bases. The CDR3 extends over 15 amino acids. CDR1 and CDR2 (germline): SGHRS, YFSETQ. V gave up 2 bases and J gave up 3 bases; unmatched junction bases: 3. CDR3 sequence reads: CASSFASGRTDTQYF. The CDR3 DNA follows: TGCGCCAGCAGCTTTGCTAGCGGGAGAACAGATACGCAGTATTTT.

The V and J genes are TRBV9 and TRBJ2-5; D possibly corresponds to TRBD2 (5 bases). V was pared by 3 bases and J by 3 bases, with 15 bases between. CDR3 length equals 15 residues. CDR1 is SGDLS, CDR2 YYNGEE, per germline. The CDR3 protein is CASSGGLSFKETQYF. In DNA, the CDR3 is TGTGCCAGCAGCGGCGGACTGTCCTTTAAAGAGACCCAGTACTTC. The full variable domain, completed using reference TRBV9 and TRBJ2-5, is DSGVTQTPKHLITATGQRVTLRCSPRSGDLSVYWYQQSLDQGLQFLIQYYNGEERAKGNILERFSAQQFPDLHSELNLSSLELGDSALYFCASSGGLSFKETQYFGPGTRLLVL.

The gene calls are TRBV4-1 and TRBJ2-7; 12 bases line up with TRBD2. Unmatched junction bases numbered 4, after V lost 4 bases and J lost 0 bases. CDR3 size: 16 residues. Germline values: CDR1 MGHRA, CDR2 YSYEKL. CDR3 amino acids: CASSPLAGGPSYEQYF. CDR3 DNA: TGCGCCAGCAGCCCTCTAGCGGGAGGGCCCTCCTACGAGCAGTACTTC.

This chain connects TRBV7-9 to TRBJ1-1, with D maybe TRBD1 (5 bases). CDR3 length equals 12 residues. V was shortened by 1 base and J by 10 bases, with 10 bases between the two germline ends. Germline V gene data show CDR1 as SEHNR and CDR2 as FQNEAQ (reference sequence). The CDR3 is CASSLEQGSAFF. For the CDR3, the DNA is TGTGCCAGCAGCTTAGAGCAGGGATCAGCTTTCTTT.

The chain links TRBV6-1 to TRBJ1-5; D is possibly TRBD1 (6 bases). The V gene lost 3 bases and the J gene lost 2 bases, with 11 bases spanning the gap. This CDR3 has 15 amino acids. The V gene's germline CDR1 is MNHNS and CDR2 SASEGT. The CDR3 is CASSDRGGGNQPQHF. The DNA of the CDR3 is TGTGCCAGCAGTGATAGAGGGGGAGGCAATCAGCCCCAGCATTTT.

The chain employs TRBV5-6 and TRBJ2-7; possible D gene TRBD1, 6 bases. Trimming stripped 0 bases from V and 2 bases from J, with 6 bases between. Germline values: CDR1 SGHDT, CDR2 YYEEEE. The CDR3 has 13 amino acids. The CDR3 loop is CASSLGGPYEQYF. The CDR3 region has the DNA TGTGCCAGCAGCTTGGGGGGGCCCTACGAGCAGTACTTC.

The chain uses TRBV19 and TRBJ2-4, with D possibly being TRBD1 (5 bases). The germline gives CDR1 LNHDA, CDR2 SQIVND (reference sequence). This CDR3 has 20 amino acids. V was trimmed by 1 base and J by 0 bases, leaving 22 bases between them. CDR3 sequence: CASSIGMGGAAQLAKNIQYF. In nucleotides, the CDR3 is TGTGCCAGTAGTATAGGAATGGGTGGGGCAGCCCAACTAGCCAAAAACATTCAGTACTTC.

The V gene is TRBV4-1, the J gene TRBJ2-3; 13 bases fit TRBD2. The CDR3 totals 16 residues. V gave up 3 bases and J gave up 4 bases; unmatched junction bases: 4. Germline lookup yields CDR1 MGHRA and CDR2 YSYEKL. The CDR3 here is CASSHSGLAGADTQYF. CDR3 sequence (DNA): TGCGCCAGCAGCCATTCCGGACTAGCGGGGGCAGATACGCAGTATTTT.

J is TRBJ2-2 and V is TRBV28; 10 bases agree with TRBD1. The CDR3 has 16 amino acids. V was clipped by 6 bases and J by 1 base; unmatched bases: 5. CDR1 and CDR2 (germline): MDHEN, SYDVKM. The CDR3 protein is CASRETGGGNTGELFF. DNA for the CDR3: TGTGCCAGCAGGGAGACAGGGGGCGGGAACACCGGGGAGCTGTTTTTT.

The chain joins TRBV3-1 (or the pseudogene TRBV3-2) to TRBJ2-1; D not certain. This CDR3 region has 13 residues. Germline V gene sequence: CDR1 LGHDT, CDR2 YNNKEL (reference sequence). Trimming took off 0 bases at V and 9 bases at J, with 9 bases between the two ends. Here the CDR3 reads CASSQDKTAEQFF. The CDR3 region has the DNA TGTGCCAGCAGCCAAGATAAAACAGCTGAGCAGTTCTTC.

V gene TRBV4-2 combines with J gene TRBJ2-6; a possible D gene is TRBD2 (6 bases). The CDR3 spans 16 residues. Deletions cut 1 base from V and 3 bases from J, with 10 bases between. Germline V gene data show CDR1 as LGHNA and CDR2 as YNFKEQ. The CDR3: CASSQGPGGGANVLTF. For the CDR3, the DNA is TGTGCCAGCAGCCAAGGGCCCGGGGGTGGGGCCAACGTCCTGACTTTC.

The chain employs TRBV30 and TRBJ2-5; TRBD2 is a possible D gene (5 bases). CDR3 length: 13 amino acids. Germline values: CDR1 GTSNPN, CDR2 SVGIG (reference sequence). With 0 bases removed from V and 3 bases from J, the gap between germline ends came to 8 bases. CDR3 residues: CAWSVIGKETQYF. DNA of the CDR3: TGTGCCTGGAGTGTCATCGGGAAAGAGACCCAGTACTTC.

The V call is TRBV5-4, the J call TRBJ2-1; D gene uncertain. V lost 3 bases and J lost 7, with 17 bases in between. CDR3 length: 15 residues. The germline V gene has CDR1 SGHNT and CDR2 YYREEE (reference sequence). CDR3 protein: CASSSSVYSLNEQFF. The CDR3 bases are TGTGCCAGCAGCTCTAGTGTTTATTCCCTTAATGAGCAGTTCTTC. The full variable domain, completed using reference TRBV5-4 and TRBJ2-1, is ETGVTQSPTHLIKTRGQQVTLRCSSQSGHNTVSWYQQALGQGPQFIFQYYREEENGRGNFPPRFSGLQFPNYSSELNVNALELDDSALYLCASSSSVYSLNEQFFGPGTRLTVL.

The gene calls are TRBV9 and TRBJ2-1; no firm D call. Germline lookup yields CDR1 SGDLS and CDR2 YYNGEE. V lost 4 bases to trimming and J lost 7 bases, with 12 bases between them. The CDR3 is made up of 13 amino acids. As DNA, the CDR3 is TGTGCCAGCAGCCCAAGTGGAAGTAATGAGCAGTTCTTC. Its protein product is CASSPSGSNEQFF. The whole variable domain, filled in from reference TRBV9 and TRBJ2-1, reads DSGVTQTPKHLITATGQRVTLRCSPRSGDLSVYWYQQSLDQGLQFLIQYYNGEERAKGNILERFSAQQFPDLHSELNLSSLELGDSALYFCASSPSGSNEQFFGPGTRLTVL.

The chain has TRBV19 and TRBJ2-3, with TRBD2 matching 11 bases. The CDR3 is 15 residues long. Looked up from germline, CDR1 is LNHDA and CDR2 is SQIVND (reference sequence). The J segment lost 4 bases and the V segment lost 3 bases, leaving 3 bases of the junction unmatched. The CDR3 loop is CASSIASGRSDTQYF. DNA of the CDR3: TGTGCCAGTAGTATTGCTAGCGGGAGGTCAGATACGCAGTATTTT.

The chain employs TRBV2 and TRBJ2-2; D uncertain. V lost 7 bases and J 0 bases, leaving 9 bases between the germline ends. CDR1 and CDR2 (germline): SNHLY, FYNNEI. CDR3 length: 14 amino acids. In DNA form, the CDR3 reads TGTGCCAGCAAGGCGTTCGCGAACACCGGGGAGCTGTTTTTT. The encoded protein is CASKAFANTGELFF. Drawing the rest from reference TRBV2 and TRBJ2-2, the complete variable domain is EPEVTQTPSHQVTQMGQEVILRCVPISNHLYFYWYRQILGQKVEFLVSFYNNEISEKSEIFDDQFSVERPDGSNFTLKIRSTKLEDSAMYFCASKAFANTGELFFGEGSRLTVL.

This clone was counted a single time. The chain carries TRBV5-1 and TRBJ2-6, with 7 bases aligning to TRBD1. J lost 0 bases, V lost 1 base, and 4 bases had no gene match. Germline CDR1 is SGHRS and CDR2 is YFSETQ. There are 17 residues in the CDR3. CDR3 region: CASSLRDSDSGANVLTF. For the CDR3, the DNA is TGCGCCAGCAGCTTGCGGGACAGCGACTCTGGGGCCAACGTCCTGACTTTC.

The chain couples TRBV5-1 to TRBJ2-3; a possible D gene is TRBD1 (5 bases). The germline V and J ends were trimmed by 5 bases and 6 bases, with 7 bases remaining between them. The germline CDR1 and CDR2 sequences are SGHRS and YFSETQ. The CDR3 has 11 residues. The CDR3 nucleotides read TGCGCCAGCAGAGCAGGGGATACGCAGTATTTT. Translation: CASRAGDTQYF.

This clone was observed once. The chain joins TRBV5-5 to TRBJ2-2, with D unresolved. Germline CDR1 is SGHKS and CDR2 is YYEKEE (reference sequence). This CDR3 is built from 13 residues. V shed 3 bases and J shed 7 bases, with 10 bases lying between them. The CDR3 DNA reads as TGTGCCAGCAGCTCGGTGGTGGTCGGGGAGCTGTTTTTT. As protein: CASSSVVVGELFF.

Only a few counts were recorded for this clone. The CDR3 nucleotides read TGTGCCAGCAGCTTGGGAGGGGTCGCGAGCTCCTACAATGAGCAGTTCTTC. This codes for CASSLGGVASSYNEQFF. V and J are TRBV5-4 and TRBJ2-1, with D perhaps assigned TRBD1 or TRBD2 (5 bases each). Trimming removed 0 bases at V and 0 bases at J, with 13 bases between. The CDR3 has 17 residues. Germline CDR1 is SGHNT and CDR2 is YYREEE (reference sequence).

CDR3 coding DNA: TGCGCCAGCAGCTTCTCCCCAGCCAACACTGAAGCTTTCTTT. Translation: CASSFSPANTEAFF. The chain couples TRBV5-1 to TRBJ1-1; no reliable D call. Per germline, CDR1 SGHRS and CDR2 YFSETQ. The V end lost 2 bases, the J end lost 2 bases, and 10 bases lay between the germline ends. The CDR3 has 14 residues.

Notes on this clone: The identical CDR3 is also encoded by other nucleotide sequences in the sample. The CDR3 loop is CASSSSPLNYGYTF. The CDR3 DNA is TGTGCCAGCAGTTCCTCACCTCTAAACTATGGCTACACCTTC. The chain joins TRBV28 to TRBJ1-2; no clear D. Germline lookup yields CDR1 MDHEN and CDR2 SYDVKM. V lost 4 bases to trimming and J lost 2 bases, with 11 bases between them. The CDR3 has 14 residues.